Below, 32 T cell receptor beta chains from the same sample are listed, as sequenced in a study of CD8 T cells in ankylosing spondylitis. A single record per CDR3 protein comes from TCRdb applying MiXCR to the 5' RACE reads. The profile shows around 160,000 distinct CDR3 sequences, 11% of them singletons. Sequenced input: blood, either unsorted or a sorted T cell fraction (not recorded which). Every receptor here comes from a male donor with ankylosing spondylitis or in good health (not recorded which).

This clonotype has a handful of counts. The V and J genes are TRBV4-1 and TRBJ2-1, with 7 bases fitting TRBD2. Germline-derived CDR1 and CDR2 are MGHRA and YSYEKL. The CDR3 loop spans 17 amino acids. Losses at the gene ends were 0 bases for V and 2 bases for J; bases not matched to a gene: 7. CDR3 bases: TGCGCCAGCAGCCAAGATAACCGGGGGGTTGCCTACAATGAGCAGTTCTTC. This sequence encodes CASSQDNRGVAYNEQFF.

Notes on this clonotype: A clone one base away is much larger, so this may be a read error. It is likely a read error, because the conserved phenylalanine at the end of the CDR3 is missing. V usage is TRBV5-1 and J usage is TRBJ2-1; D is possibly TRBD1 or TRBD2 (5 bases each). Trimming took 0 bases from V and 5 from J, leaving 9 bases between them. Germline values: CDR1 SGHRS, CDR2 YFSETQ. This CDR3 has 14 residues. The CDR3 nucleotides are TGCGCCAGCAGCTTGGCCGGGGCAAACAATGAGCAGTTCTAC. This codes for CASSLAGANNEQFY.

This clonotype was counted ten times or more. J is TRBJ2-3 and V is TRBV9; D is uncertain. The ends were cut back, 3 bases at V and 0 bases at J, with 8 bases in the middle. Looked up from germline, CDR1 is SGDLS and CDR2 is YYNGEE. There are 14 residues in the CDR3. This CDR3 reads CASSGGASTDTQYF. The CDR3 DNA reads TGTGCCAGCAGCGGGGGTGCAAGCACAGATACGCAGTATTTT.

The table lists this clonotype with many counts. The chain links TRBV12-3 or TRBV12-4 to TRBJ2-3; a possible D gene is TRBD1 (5 bases). Trimming left V 8 bases short and J 8 bases short, with 20 bases between. The CDR3 runs to 14 residues. CDR3 sequence: CASAGQGWGGTQYF. CDR3 bases: TGTGCCAGCGCTGGGCAGGGCTGGGGTGGTACGCAGTATTTT.

This clonotype was detected many times. CDR3 sequence reads: CASSLGLPYNEQFF. The CDR3 DNA is TGTGCCAGCAGTTTAGGCCTGCCCTACAATGAGCAGTTCTTC. This chain connects TRBV12-3 or TRBV12-4 to TRBJ2-1; D call uncertain. Trimming took 1 base from V and 2 from J, leaving 6 bases between them. The CDR3 covers 14 residues.

This clonotype has only a few counts. The CDR3 spells CSVEGQGGDTQYF. DNA for the CDR3: TGCAGCGTTGAAGGACAGGGTGGGGATACGCAGTATTTT. The chain uses TRBV29-1 and TRBJ2-3; 7 bases line up with TRBD1. The germline V gene has CDR1 SQVTM and CDR2 ANQGSEA. V dropped 1 base and J dropped 6; count of bases not matched to a gene: 4. The CDR3 runs to 13 residues.

In this sample, this clonotype turned up many times. V usage is TRBV5-1 and J usage is TRBJ2-6; TRBD1 is a possible D gene (5 bases). The CDR3 is made up of 17 amino acids. Germline V CDR1 and CDR2: SGHRS, YFSETQ. Between the trimmed V and J ends, which lost 0 bases and 1 base, there was a span of 11 bases. The CDR3 bases are TGCGCCAGCAGCTTGGACTCCAGGGCTTCTGGGGCCAACGTCCTGACTTTC. Translating gives CASSLDSRASGANVLTF. The whole variable domain, remainder taken from reference TRBV5-1 and TRBJ2-6, is KAGVTQTPRYLIKTRGQQVTLSCSPISGHRSVSWYQQTPGQGLQFLFEYFSETQRNKGNFPGRFSGRQFSNSRSEMNVSTLELGDSALYLCASSLDSRASGANVLTFGAGSRLTVL.

This clonotype appeared a few times. The chain combines TRBV7-9 with TRBJ2-7; possibly TRBD1 or TRBD2 for D (5 bases each). CDR3 size: 13 residues. Germline V gives CDR1 SEHNR, CDR2 FQNEAQ (reference sequence). Trimming removed 1 base at V and 6 bases at J, with 10 bases between. CDR3 residues: CASSLGGVGEQYF. In nucleotides, the CDR3 is TGTGCCAGCAGCTTAGGAGGGGTCGGCGAGCAGTACTTC.

This clonotype was seen many times. The chain uses TRBV7-2 and TRBJ2-1; a possible D gene is TRBD2 (6 bases). The germline CDR1 and CDR2 sequences are SGHTA and FQGNSA. V was clipped by 5 bases and J by 1 base, with 15 bases between them. CDR3 length: 16 amino acids. The CDR3 sequence: CASSPWGVGSYNEQFF. As DNA, the CDR3 is TGTGCCAGCAGCCCCTGGGGGGTTGGATCCTACAATGAGCAGTTCTTC.

This clonotype came up once. This may be a read error: a much more frequent sequence differs by one nucleotide. The chain is built from TRBV11-3 and TRBJ2-1; 9 bases are a match to TRBD1. CDR1 SGHNT and CDR2 YENEEA come from the germline V gene. CDR3 length: 16 residues. CDR3 sequence (DNA): TGTACCAGCAGCTTAGATCGCAGGACAGGGGTTCCTGAGCAGTTCTTC. It codes for CTSSLDRRTGVPEQFF. The full variable domain, in which reference TRBV11-3 and TRBJ2-1 provide the parts outside the CDR3, is EAGVVQSPRYKIIEKKQPVAFWCNPISGHNTLYWYLQNLGQGPELLIRYENEEAVDDSQLPKDRFSAERLKGVDSTLKIQPAELGDSAVYLCTSSLDRRTGVPEQFFGPGTRLTVL.

This clonotype was counted many times. The chain combines TRBV15 with TRBJ2-1; weak D call: TRBD1 (6 bases). V was clipped by 2 bases and J by 7 bases, with 18 bases between them. Germline CDR1 and CDR2: LNHNV and YYDKDF (reference sequence). The CDR3 is 16 residues long. The CDR3 DNA sequence: TGTGCCACCAGCAGAACTTTTAGGGGGAGATCGAATGAGCAGTTCTTC. Translated, it gives CATSRTFRGRSNEQFF.

A single count supports this clonotype. This clone may be a read error of a much larger clone one base away. The V gene is TRBV5-1, the J gene TRBJ2-1; possible D gene TRBD2, 5 bases. This CDR3 contains 15 residues. Germline V CDR1 and CDR2: SGHRS, YFSETQ. The V and J ends lost 2 bases and 4 bases respectively, with 13 bases between them. The CDR3 loop is CASSFLVGDYNEQFF. The DNA of the CDR3 is TGCGCCAGCAGCTTCCTAGTGGGAGATTACAATGAGCAGTTCTTC.

This clonotype was detected many times. This chain joins TRBV12-3 or TRBV12-4 and TRBJ1-4; the D is unclear. There are 13 residues in the CDR3. Trimming took off 3 bases at V and 1 base at J, with 3 bases between the two ends. The CDR3 nucleotides are TGTGCCAGCAGTTTTGTAACTAATGAAAAACTGTTTTTT. As protein: CASSFVTNEKLFF.

The chain employs TRBV5-1 and TRBJ2-5; TRBD2 might be the D (6 bases). Trimming took 2 bases from V and 5 from J, leaving 10 bases between them. CDR3 length: 13 amino acids. Germline CDR1 is SGHRS and CDR2 is YFSETQ. CDR3 sequence (DNA): TGCGCCAGCAGCTTAGGAGGGTTGGAGACCCAGTACTTC. Its translation: CASSLGGLETQYF.

This clonotype was seen a handful of times. The chain carries TRBV7-2 and TRBJ2-7; 10 bases agree with TRBD2. Germline CDR1 is SGHTA and CDR2 is FQGNSA. The CDR3 is made up of 18 amino acids. J gave up 2 bases and V 0 bases, and 10 bases lay outside the gene matches. The CDR3 DNA sequence: TGTGCCAGCAGCTTAGCGTCCCCTGCTAGCGGGGGAGCCTACGAGCAGTACTTC. Amino acids: CASSLASPASGGAYEQYF.

This sequence joins TRBV1 and TRBJ1-5; the table's D call, TRBD1, has no DNA check behind it. TRBV1 is termed a pseudogene. There are 16 residues in the CDR3. This CDR3 is CTSSQETARRNQPQHF. For the CDR3, the DNA is TGCACCAGCAGCCAAGAGACAGCCCGGAGGAATCAGCCCCAGCATTTT.

This clonotype was detected ten times or more. This chain uses TRBV5-5 with TRBJ2-2, with a possible D match to TRBD2 (6 bases). The CDR3 totals 16 residues. CDR1 is SGHKS, CDR2 YYEKEE, per germline (reference sequence). V dropped 0 bases and J dropped 1 base, with 10 bases sitting between them. Here the CDR3 reads CASSLAAGWNTGELFF. CDR3 in DNA: TGTGCCAGCAGCTTGGCCGCGGGGTGGAACACCGGGGAGCTGTTTTTT.

The chain recombines TRBV9 with TRBJ2-7; tentatively, D is TRBD2 (6 bases). The germline CDR1 and CDR2 sequences are SGDLS and YYNGEE. The length of the CDR3 is 12 residues. V lost 3 bases and J lost 6, with 10 bases in between. CDR3 protein: CASSGGTSEQYF. The CDR3 DNA reads TGTGCCAGCAGCGGCGGGACCTCCGAGCAGTACTTC.

This clonotype has a handful of counts. This chain joins TRBV29-1 and TRBJ2-7; weak D call: TRBD2 (5 bases). Per the germline V gene, CDR1 is SQVTM and CDR2 is ANQGSEA. This CDR3 spans 11 amino acids. Trimming cost V 8 bases and J 4 bases, with 12 bases left between them. CDR3 in amino acids: CSFRTGYEQYF. CDR3 sequence (DNA): TGCAGCTTCAGGACGGGGTACGAGCAGTACTTC.

This CDR3 reads CASSPQSQGEKLFF. The DNA for the CDR3 is TGTGCCAGCAGCCCCCAAAGCCAAGGAGAAAAACTGTTTTTT. The V call is TRBV11-3, the J call TRBJ1-4; D gene uncertain. V dropped 5 bases and J dropped 8 bases, with 15 bases sitting between them. This CDR3 is built from 14 residues. The germline CDR1 and CDR2 sequences are SGHNT and YENEEA. Using reference TRBV11-3 and TRBJ1-4 for the parts outside the CDR3, the full variable domain is EAGVVQSPRYKIIEKKQPVAFWCNPISGHNTLYWYLQNLGQGPELLIRYENEEAVDDSQLPKDRFSAERLKGVDSTLKIQPAELGDSAVYLCASSPQSQGEKLFFGSGTQLSVL.

The chain combines TRBV5-1 with TRBJ2-4; D unclear. Germline V gene lookup returns CDR1 SGHRS and CDR2 YFSETQ. V lost 6 bases and J lost 5, with 9 bases in between. The CDR3 is made up of 12 amino acids. CDR3 protein: CASTTEQNIQYF. The CDR3 DNA reads as TGCGCCAGCACGACGGAGCAAAACATTCAGTACTTC.

This clonotype was counted at least ten times. The chain recombines TRBV20-1 with TRBJ2-3, with unresolved D. Between the trimmed V and J ends, which lost 5 bases and 4 bases, there was a span of 13 bases. The germline CDR1 and CDR2 sequences are DFQATT and SNEGSKA (reference sequence). The CDR3 totals 13 residues. CDR3 coding DNA: TGCAGTGCTCGGCCCGCCATAGCAGATACGCAGTATTTT. Encoded protein: CSARPAIADTQYF.

This clonotype has just a few counts. This chain uses TRBV20-1 with TRBJ2-3; 7 nucleotides match TRBD2. After removal of 3 bases from V and 1 base from J, the junction contained 16 bases not matched to a gene. This CDR3 is 18 amino acids long. Germline V lookup: CDR1 DFQATT, CDR2 SNEGSKA (reference sequence). CDR3 sequence reads: CSARPFGGAGARTDTQYF. In DNA, the CDR3 is TGCAGTGCTAGGCCTTTCGGAGGGGCGGGAGCTCGCACAGATACGCAGTATTTT.

For this clonotype: A much larger clone is a single base away; this may be a read error. V is TRBV6-1 and J is TRBJ2-3; TRBD2 aligns across 7 bases. Losses at the gene ends were 11 bases for V and 3 bases for J; bases not matched to a gene: 11. The germline V gene has CDR1 MNHNS and CDR2 SASEGT. The CDR3 is 14 amino acids. The CDR3 DNA reads TGTGCCGGCGCCCACGCGGGAGAGACAGATACGCAGTATTTT. Its translation is CAGAHAGETDTQYF.

The sample holds a few counts of this clonotype. This rearrangement joins TRBV29-1 to TRBJ1-1; maybe TRBD1 (6 bases). Trimming stripped 6 bases from V and 1 base from J, with 12 bases between. The germline V gene encodes CDR1 SQVTM and CDR2 ANQGSEA. The CDR3 is 13 amino acids. The CDR3 region has the DNA TGCAGCGTACGACAGGAGAGGAACACTGAAGCTTTCTTT. It encodes CSVRQERNTEAFF.

This clonotype was counted a few times. This chain links TRBV7-9 with TRBJ1-1; D is ambiguous. The CDR3 sequence is 14 residues long. Trimming left V 0 bases short and J 0 bases short, with 5 bases between. Per germline, CDR1 SEHNR and CDR2 FQNEAQ (reference sequence). The DNA for the CDR3 is TGTGCCAGCAGCTTAGCGCGGTTGAACACTGAAGCTTTCTTT. This codes for CASSLARLNTEAFF. The variable domain in full, completed from reference TRBV7-9 and TRBJ1-1, reads DTGVSQNPRHKITKRGQNVTFRCDPISEHNRLYWYRQTLGQGPEFLTYFQNEAQLEKSRLLSDRFSAERPKGSFSTLEIQRTEQGDSAMYLCASSLARLNTEAFFGQGTRLTVV.

This clonotype came up many times. This sequence joins TRBV12-3 or TRBV12-4 and TRBJ2-5; possibly TRBD2 for D (5 bases). The V and J ends lost 5 bases and 4 bases respectively, with 11 bases between them. There are 13 residues in the CDR3. CDR3 region: CASSPEGRETQYF. In DNA form, the CDR3 reads TGTGCCAGCAGTCCCGAGGGTAGAGAGACCCAGTACTTC.

The sample holds a few counts of this clonotype. The CDR3 loop is CASSVAGGSPLHF. The CDR3 DNA is TGTGCCAGCAGCGTGGCAGGGGGTTCACCCCTCCACTTT. The V call is TRBV9, the J call TRBJ1-6, with 7 bases identical to TRBD1. Germline CDR1 and CDR2: SGDLS and YYNGEE. Unmatched junction bases numbered 2, after V lost 2 bases and J lost 9 bases. The CDR3 totals 13 residues. Full variable domain (remainder filled in from reference TRBV9 and TRBJ1-6): DSGVTQTPKHLITATGQRVTLRCSPRSGDLSVYWYQQSLDQGLQFLIQYYNGEERAKGNILERFSAQQFPDLHSELNLSSLELGDSALYFCASSVAGGSPLHFGNGTRLTVT.

V gene TRBV2 combines with J gene TRBJ2-2; D ambiguous. From germline, CDR1 is SNHLY and CDR2 FYNNEI. This CDR3 is built from 14 residues. Trimming took off 4 bases at V and 5 bases at J, with 11 bases between the two ends. CDR3 coding DNA: TGTGCCAGCAGTGGGGGTAGTAGGACCGGGGAGCTGTTTTTT. It specifies CASSGGSRTGELFF.

The chain employs TRBV12-3 or TRBV12-4 and TRBJ1-1; D is unresolved. The CDR3 runs to 13 residues. The germline V and J ends were trimmed by 3 bases and 10 bases, with 15 bases remaining between them. CDR3 amino acids: CASSFFDQPGAFF. The CDR3 nucleotides read TGTGCCAGCAGTTTTTTCGATCAGCCGGGAGCTTTCTTT.

The gene calls are TRBV4-3 and TRBJ2-5; D is uncertain. The CDR3 covers 14 residues. The germline V and J ends were trimmed by 0 bases and 1 base, with 6 bases remaining between them. Germline-derived CDR1 and CDR2 are LGHNA and YSLEER. The CDR3 DNA reads as TGCGCCAGCAGCCAAGATCTGTTCCAAGAGACCCAGTACTTC. Translation gives CASSQDLFQETQYF.

This clonotype was found many times. The CDR3 here is CASSSQGPEQYF. Here the CDR3 DNA reads TGTGCCAGCAGTTCACAGGGCCCCGAGCAGTACTTC. J is TRBJ2-7 and V is TRBV12-3 or TRBV12-4, with a tentative D call TRBD1 (6 bases). V was clipped by 4 bases and J by 6 bases, with 10 bases between them. CDR3 length: 12 residues.